This paragraph reports one TCR beta chain. Repertoires were generated with immunoSEQ multiplex PCR, while TCRdb's copy carries only in-frame clones and drops some. The sample records a few hundred thousand clones, 75% to 90% being singletons. These data are taken from a study of blood T cell repertoires in COVID-19. The CDR3 is 15 amino acids. The germline gives CDR1 LGHDT, CDR2 YNNKEL (reference sequence). After removal of 1 base from V and 5 bases from J, the junction contained 1 base not matched to a gene. The clonotype was recovered from a woman in her thirties or forties who had recovered from COVID-19. Material for sequencing was peripheral blood. The chain employs TRBV3-1 (or the pseudogene TRBV3-2) and TRBJ1-5, with 11 bases matching TRBD1. Written as DNA, the CDR3 is TGTGCCAGCAGCCAAGGGACAGGGGGCGATCAGCCCCAGCATTTT. As protein: CASSQGTGGDQPQHF.